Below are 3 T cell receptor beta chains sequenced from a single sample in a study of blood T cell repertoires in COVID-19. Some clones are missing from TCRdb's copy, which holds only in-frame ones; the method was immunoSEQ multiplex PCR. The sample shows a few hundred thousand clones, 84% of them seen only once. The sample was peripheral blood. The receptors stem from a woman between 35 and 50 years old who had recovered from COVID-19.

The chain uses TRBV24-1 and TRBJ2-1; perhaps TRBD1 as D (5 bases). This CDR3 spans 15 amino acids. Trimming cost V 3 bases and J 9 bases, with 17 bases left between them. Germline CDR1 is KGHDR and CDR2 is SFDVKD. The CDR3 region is CATSDKPPREGEQFF. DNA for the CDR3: TGTGCCACCAGTGATAAACCCCCCAGGGAAGGTGAGCAGTTCTTC.

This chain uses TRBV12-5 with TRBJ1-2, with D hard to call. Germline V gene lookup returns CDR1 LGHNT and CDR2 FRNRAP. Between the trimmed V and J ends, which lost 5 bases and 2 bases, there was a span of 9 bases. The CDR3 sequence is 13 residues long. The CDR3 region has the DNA TGTGCTAGTGGTCTCCAGACAAACTATGGCTACACCTTC. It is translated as CASGLQTNYGYTF.

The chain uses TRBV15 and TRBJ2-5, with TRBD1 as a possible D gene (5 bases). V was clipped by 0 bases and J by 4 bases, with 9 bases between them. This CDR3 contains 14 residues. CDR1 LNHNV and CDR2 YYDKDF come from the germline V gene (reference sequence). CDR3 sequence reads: CATSRDRAGETQYF. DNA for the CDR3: TGTGCCACCAGCAGAGACAGGGCAGGAGAGACCCAGTACTTC. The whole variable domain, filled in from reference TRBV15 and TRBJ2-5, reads DAMVIQNPRYQVTQFGKPVTLSCSQTLNHNVMYWYQQKSSQAPKLLFHYYDKDFNNEADTPDNFQSRRPNTSFCFLDIRSPGLGDTAMYLCATSRDRAGETQYFGPGTRLLVL.